This TCR beta chain was sequenced in a study of T cell responses to AZD1222 COVID-19 vaccine. Study-level findings and limits: Spike-specific TCR breadth rose after two AZD1222 doses, and depth rose as well. Clonal diversity may have been underestimated in mostly white British donors.

On this clone itself: Its antigen is not known.

The method was immunoSEQ multiplex PCR; TCRdb's version includes in-frame clones alone and lacks a portion of them. The sample lists 120,000 to 150,000 clones, around nine tenths occurring once. The germline gives CDR1 SGDLS, CDR2 YYNGEE. Deletions cut 0 bases from V and 8 bases from J, with 23 bases between. The length of the CDR3 is 18 residues. V usage is TRBV9 and J usage is TRBJ1-4; D is possibly TRBD1 (6 bases). This clonotype was sampled from an adult in good health. Here the sequenced sample was peripheral blood, taken on day 0 of AZD1222 vaccination. CDR3 coding DNA: TGTGCCAGCAGCGTAGAACCCACCCCAGGGGTAGCAAGGGAAAAACTGTTTTTT. It is translated as CASSVEPTPGVAREKLFF.